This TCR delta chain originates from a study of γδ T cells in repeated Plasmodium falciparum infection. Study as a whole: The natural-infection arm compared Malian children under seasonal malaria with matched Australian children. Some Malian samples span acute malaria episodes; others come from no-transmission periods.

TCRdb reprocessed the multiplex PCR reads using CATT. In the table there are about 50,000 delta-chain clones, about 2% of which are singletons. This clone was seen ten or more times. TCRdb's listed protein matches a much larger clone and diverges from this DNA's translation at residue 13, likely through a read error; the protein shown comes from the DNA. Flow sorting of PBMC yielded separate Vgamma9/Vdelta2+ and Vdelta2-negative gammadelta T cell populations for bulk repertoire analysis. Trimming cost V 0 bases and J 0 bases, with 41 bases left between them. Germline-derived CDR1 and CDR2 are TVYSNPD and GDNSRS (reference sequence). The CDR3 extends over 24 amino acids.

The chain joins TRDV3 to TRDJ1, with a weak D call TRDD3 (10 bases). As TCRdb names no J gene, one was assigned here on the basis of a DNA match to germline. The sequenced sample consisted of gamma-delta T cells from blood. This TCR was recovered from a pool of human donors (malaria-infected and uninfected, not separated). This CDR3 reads CAFSYPSYLGDVPGDTLYTDKLIF. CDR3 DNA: TGTGCCTTTAGCTACCCTTCCTACTTAGGGGATGTACCGGGGGATACGCTGTACACCGATAAACTCATCTTT.